This is a list of T cell receptor beta chains from one sample in a study of CD8 T cells in ankylosing spondylitis. TCRdb reprocessed the 5' RACE reads via MiXCR and lists one record per CDR3 protein. The sample consists of a few hundred thousand distinct CDR3 sequences, 15% to 20% of them appearing once. The sample was blood, either unsorted or a sorted T cell fraction (not recorded which). The receptors here all came from a male donor with ankylosing spondylitis or in good health (not recorded which). Each CDR3 is given with its conserved first and last residue.

v_call cdr3_aa
TRBV27 CASGTPWGNEQFF
TRBV6-5 CASSYDAAGANVLTF
TRBV7-2 CASSFGGEKFF
TRBV4-1 CASSPQAYSDRGQETQYF
TRBV12-3/TRBV12-4 CASSFWVSGVGTDTQYF
TRBV15 CATSRVPGLASYEQYF
TRBV7-9 CASSERTGYNEQFF
TRBV20-1 CSARALAGGESGELFF
TRBV7-8 CASSLTGAFAEAFF
TRBV27 CASSLSGGHNSPLHF
TRBV7-8 CASSPTYTDTQYF
TRBV12-3/TRBV12-4 CASSFRARGAGGTGELFF
TRBV4-2 CASSQAAAWFF
TRBV27 CASSSTTGDYEQYF
TRBV7-6 CASSLYLAAETQYF
TRBV9 CASSDTAMSSEQYF
TRBV4-3 CASSPAGSASSVYEQYF
TRBV20-1 CSAIGGIGNQPQHF
TRBV3-1 CASSHLRQGSTEAFF
TRBV13 CASSLVEQFF
TRBV20-1 CSARGLRGGIAGERSDTQYF
TRBV12-3/TRBV12-4 CASSEGGLYNEQFF
TRBV29-1 CSVDKGDTGELFF
TRBV12-3/TRBV12-4 CASSLEGRGTYGYTF
TRBV7-8 CASSLDRIQETQYF
TRBV5-6 CASSPLRADTEAFF
TRBV12-3/TRBV12-4 CASSSSLAGVYNEQFF
TRBV28 CASQDPREDFPFRETQYF
TRBV5-5 CASSQPGQGFYEQYF
TRBV11-2 CASSLGGFNDEQFF
TRBV3-1 CASSQDVGLAAYNEQFF
TRBV6-2/TRBV6-3 CASSTYRVGSGELFF
TRBV9 CASSAGTGVDTQYF
TRBV11-1 CASSLLNTPYEQYF
TRBV9 CASSVGQDPTYEQYF